This entry lists 17 T cell receptor beta chains sequenced from one sample in a study of cytomegalovirus exposure and HLA in healthy donors. The PCR was carried out with 60 Vbeta primers and 13 Jbeta primers. Libraries were prepared by immunoSEQ multiplex PCR; TCRdb keeps only in-frame clonotypes and omits some of them. The table lists roughly 190,000 clones, about 80% of them singletons, with approximately 2.4% in the top ten. Sequencing input: PBMCs. The receptor source for this set is a woman in her forties or fifties in good health and CMV-seronegative.

The V and J genes are TRBV7-8 and TRBJ1-1, with D hard to call. Trimming pared 4 bases from V and 0 bases from J, leaving 12 bases between. The CDR3 totals 15 residues. Germline CDR1 reads SGHVS; CDR2 reads FQNEAQ. The CDR3 spells CASSSLRVMNTEAFF. The CDR3 DNA reads TGTGCCAGCAGCTCCCTGCGGGTAATGAACACTGAAGCTTTCTTT.

The chain links TRBV5-5 to TRBJ1-2, with 11 bases aligning to TRBD1. The junction had 6 bases not matched to a gene; V was cut back by 4 bases and J by 4 bases. Germline CDR1 SGHKS, CDR2 YYEKEE (reference sequence). There are 15 residues in the CDR3. The CDR3 DNA reads as TGTGCCAGCAGCCGGACAGGGGGCGATCCCTATGGCTACACCTTC. It is translated as CASSRTGGDPYGYTF.

The V gene is TRBV7-8, the J gene TRBJ2-5, with 7 bases aligning to TRBD1. The germline CDR1 and CDR2 sequences are SGHVS and FQNEAQ. The CDR3 is made up of 15 amino acids. V lost 5 bases, J lost 2 bases, and 8 bases stayed unmatched. The CDR3 nucleotides are TGTGCCAGCAGCCGGGGTAGGACAGGACAAGAGACCCAGTACTTC. It translates to CASSRGRTGQETQYF.

The chain recombines TRBV4-1 with TRBJ1-6; D unclear. Trimming took 0 bases from V and 3 from J, leaving 6 bases between them. The CDR3 is 15 residues long. Germline CDR1 and CDR2: MGHRA and YSYEKL. The CDR3 region is CASSQEAGYNSPLHF. The CDR3 DNA sequence: TGCGCCAGCAGCCAAGAAGCAGGCTATAATTCACCCCTCCACTTT.

V is TRBV5-8 and J is TRBJ1-5, with D possibly matching TRBD1 (6 bases). This CDR3 comprises 15 residues. V was pared by 4 bases and J by 2 bases, with 13 bases between. Germline CDR1 SGHTS, CDR2 YDEGEE. CDR3 residues: CASSPKGVGNQPQHF. The CDR3 nucleotides read TGTGCCAGCAGCCCCAAGGGGGTTGGCAATCAGCCCCAGCATTTT.

This chain uses TRBV10-3 with TRBJ2-3; 12 bases align to TRBD2. The V and J ends lost 8 bases and 3 bases, in that order; junction bases with no gene match: 0. The CDR3 covers 13 residues. Germline CDR1 is ENHRY and CDR2 is SYGVKD. The CDR3 reads CAIGTSGTDTQYF. CDR3 DNA sequence: TGTGCCATCGGGACTAGCGGGACAGATACGCAGTATTTT.

This clone was seen more than once but under ten times. The chain couples TRBV28 to TRBJ1-5, with 7 bases matching TRBD1. The trim removed 6 bases at V and 5 bases at J, leaving 10 bases unmatched. This CDR3 comprises 15 residues. Germline loops: CDR1 MDHEN, CDR2 SYDVKM. DNA for the CDR3: TGTGCCAGCAGCCTCCCCCACAGGGGTCATCAGCCCCAGCATTTT. Translated: CASSLPHRGHQPQHF.

This chain links TRBV28 with TRBJ1-4, with 7 positions matching TRBD1. Losses at the gene ends were 4 bases for V and 3 bases for J; bases not matched to a gene: 2. The length of the CDR3 is 14 residues. The germline gives CDR1 MDHEN, CDR2 SYDVKM. CDR3 nucleotides: TGTGCCAGCAGTTCGACAGGGCCTAATGAAAAACTGTTTTTT. Its translation is CASSSTGPNEKLFF.

The V gene is TRBV2, the J gene TRBJ1-6, with 8 bases aligning to TRBD1. The CDR3 covers 14 residues. V shed 6 bases, J shed 8 bases, and the junction held 6 bases outside the gene matches. The germline V gene encodes CDR1 SNHLY and CDR2 FYNNEI. CDR3 region: CASRTTGEDSPLHF. CDR3 coding DNA: TGTGCCAGCAGGACGACAGGGGAGGATTCACCCCTCCACTTT.

This clone was detected a few times. The CDR3 bases are TGTGCCAGCAGTTACGAAGGGAGGGGAGAGACCCAGTACTTC. It encodes CASSYEGRGETQYF. The rearrangement uses TRBV6-6 and TRBJ2-5; the match to TRBD2 covers 7 bases. There are 14 residues in the CDR3. V lost 2 bases and J lost 4; bases outside the gene matches: 4. From germline, CDR1 is MNHNY and CDR2 SVGAGI (reference sequence).

This clone came up a few times. The chain combines TRBV28 with TRBJ1-5; D unclear. Germline V gene lookup returns CDR1 MDHEN and CDR2 SYDVKM. V lost 1 base to trimming and J lost 0 bases, with 7 bases between them. The CDR3 sequence is 15 residues long. The CDR3 spells CASSLLQFSNQPQHF. In DNA, the CDR3 is TGTGCCAGCAGTTTATTACAGTTTAGCAATCAGCCCCAGCATTTT.

For the CDR3, the DNA is TGTGCCAGCAGCGTAATGAGCGGGACAGGGGACACCGGGGAGCTGTTTTTT. It is translated as CASSVMSGTGDTGELFF. This chain links TRBV9 with TRBJ2-2; 10 positions agree with TRBD1. The CDR3 contains 17 residues. With 1 base clipped from V and 3 bases from J, the junction kept 6 bases outside the gene matches. The germline V gene encodes CDR1 SGDLS and CDR2 YYNGEE.

In regard to this clone: The junction departs from the called germline gene at one end, perhaps through a read error. The CDR3 region is CSSSFPAESYEQYF. The CDR3 DNA follows: TGTTCCAGCAGCTTCCCTGCAGAATCCTACGAGCAGTACTTC. The rearrangement links TRBV7-9 to TRBJ2-7; D gene uncertain. Germline CDR1 SEHNR, CDR2 FQNEAQ (reference sequence). This CDR3 is 14 amino acids long.

The chain is built from TRBV19 and TRBJ1-1; TRBD1 is a possible D gene (5 bases). The V end lost 3 bases, the J end lost 0 bases, and 14 bases lay between the germline ends. Germline V CDR1 and CDR2: LNHDA, SQIVND (reference sequence). The CDR3 loop spans 16 amino acids. For the CDR3, the DNA is TGTGCCAGTAGTATCGGGACCCGGGGGATGAACACTGAAGCTTTCTTT. Amino acids: CASSIGTRGMNTEAFF.

This clone was picked up a small number of times. This chain joins TRBV29-1 and TRBJ2-7; the D is unclear. The V and J ends lost 0 bases and 0 bases respectively, with 12 bases between them. The germline gives CDR1 SQVTM, CDR2 ANQGSEA. The CDR3 has 15 amino acids. The DNA of the CDR3 is TGCAGCGTTGAAGATAGGCTGAGGAACTCCTACGAGCAGTACTTC. Its protein product is CSVEDRLRNSYEQYF.

This CDR3 reads CASSIRRAETQYF. The CDR3, as DNA: TGTGCCAGTAGTATTAGGAGGGCAGAGACCCAGTACTTC. The V and J genes are TRBV19 and TRBJ2-5, with D perhaps TRBD2 (6 bases). The V gene lost 3 bases and the J gene lost 4 bases, with 9 bases spanning the gap. Germline lookup yields CDR1 LNHDA and CDR2 SQIVND (reference sequence). This CDR3 spans 13 amino acids.

The chain recombines TRBV5-1 with TRBJ2-1, with TRBD2 matching over 10 bases. The CDR3 extends over 16 amino acids. With V trimmed by 1 base and J by 5 bases, 6 bases remained unmatched. CDR1 and CDR2 from the germline V gene are SGHRS and YFSETQ. The CDR3 loop is CASSLSPSGGNNEQFF. Written as DNA, the CDR3 is TGCGCCAGCAGCTTGTCCCCTAGCGGGGGAAACAATGAGCAGTTCTTC.